This TCR beta chain was profiled in a study of OX40 agonist ivuxolimab in advanced cancers. The wider study: Intravenous ivuxolimab was administered to patients every 2 weeks at 0.01 to 10 mg/kg. Broader study findings: Expanded clones were, on average, more numerous in CD8+ T cells than in CD4+.

Blood got drawn at baseline, again on cycle 4 day 1, and then on cycle 7 day 1. The V gene's germline CDR1 is SGHVS and CDR2 FNYEAQ. The CDR3 consists of 15 residues. Trimming cost V 5 bases and J 2 bases; bases outside gene matches: 8. Generated by immunoSEQ multiplex PCR, the TCRdb table keeps only in-frame clones and is missing some. The table shows tens of thousands of clones, with 87% occurring only once. A word on this clone: The antigen is undetermined.

The sequence was obtained from an adult with an advanced solid tumor such as melanoma, head and neck, liver or kidney cancer. This sample comprised CD4+ or CD8+ T cells sorted from blood, obtained in a trial of the OX40 agonist ivuxolimab. The rearrangement links TRBV7-6 to TRBJ2-5, with 7 nucleotides matching TRBD1. Written as DNA, the CDR3 is TGTGCCAGCAGCCGTAACCCGGGACAGCAAGAGACCCAGTACTTC. Its translation is CASSRNPGQQETQYF.